The 23 T cell receptor beta chains listed next were all sequenced from one sample in a study of human T cells and chemical hapten exposure. TCRdb redid the calling of the RACE reads with MiXCR, one entry per CDR3 protein. The data show tens of thousands of distinct CDR3 sequences, 10% to 15% seen once. Sample time point: patch test 3, about 24 weeks after DPC sensitization. The sample's treatment: therapeutic diphenylcyclopropenone sensitization with weekly scalp DPC. Sequenced here: whole blood, sampled in connection with sensitization to the hapten diphenylcyclopropenone (DPC). All receptors come from a woman aged 50 to 60 with alopecia areata. Some clones in this sample may be carry-over from other donors' samples.

This clonotype was seen at least ten times. The chain has TRBV6-6 and TRBJ2-7; D not certain. Trimming took 7 bases from V and 4 from J, leaving 14 bases between them. The CDR3 length is 13 residues. Germline V gene sequence: CDR1 MNHNY, CDR2 SVGAGI (reference sequence). CDR3 protein: CASTGRVLYEQYF. The CDR3 DNA reads TGTGCCAGCACAGGACGGGTTTTATACGAGCAGTACTTC.

The rearrangement joins TRBV19 to TRBJ2-3; D remains ambiguous. Germline CDR1 reads LNHDA; CDR2 reads SQIVND (reference sequence). V was clipped by 5 bases and J by 2 bases, with 11 bases between them. CDR3 length: 14 amino acids. The CDR3, as DNA: TGTGCCAGTAGTCCTCGTTTTAACACAGATACGCAGTATTTT. Translated: CASSPRFNTDTQYF.

A few counts support this clonotype. V and J are TRBV9 and TRBJ2-2; 7 nucleotides match TRBD2. The CDR3 extends over 14 amino acids. J gave up 6 bases and V 0 bases, and 2 bases lay outside the gene matches. Germline V gene lookup returns CDR1 SGDLS and CDR2 YYNGEE. CDR3 in DNA: TGTGCCAGCAGCGTAGGCGGGGGTTCCGGGGAGCTGTTTTTT. Its protein product is CASSVGGGSGELFF.

The sample holds many counts of this clonotype. V gene TRBV19 combines with J gene TRBJ2-2, with TRBD2 as a possible D gene (5 bases). Trimming removed 9 bases from V and 4 bases from J, with 15 bases in between. The CDR3 contains 14 residues. From germline, CDR1 is LNHDA and CDR2 SQIVND (reference sequence). CDR3 amino acids: CASHKEVFTGELFF. The CDR3 DNA follows: TGTGCCAGCCATAAGGAGGTGTTCACCGGGGAGCTGTTTTTT.

This clonotype was recorded at least ten times. The chain couples TRBV3-1 to TRBJ2-7; D may be TRBD1 (6 bases). V shed 5 bases and J shed 6 bases, with 17 bases lying between them. Germline V gives CDR1 LGHDT, CDR2 YNNKEL (reference sequence). CDR3 length: 14 residues. The CDR3 loop is CASSFHGTLFEQYF. CDR3 nucleotide sequence: TGTGCCAGCAGCTTTCACGGGACACTGTTCGAGCAGTACTTC.

This clonotype was counted many times. V usage is TRBV5-1 and J usage is TRBJ2-7; 7 bases are a match to TRBD2. Germline CDR1 is SGHRS and CDR2 is YFSETQ. Germline trimming cut 1 base from V and 3 bases from J; bases unmatched to any gene: 4. The CDR3 totals 14 residues. Here the CDR3 DNA reads TGCGCCAGCAGCTTGCTCGGACTAGTCTACGAGCAGTACTTC. It encodes CASSLLGLVYEQYF.

J is TRBJ2-7 and V is TRBV5-1, with TRBD1 matching over 7 bases. CDR1 and CDR2 from the germline V gene are SGHRS and YFSETQ. J was trimmed by 2 bases and V by 2 bases; bases with no gene match: 13. The CDR3 covers 17 residues. In nucleotides, the CDR3 is TGCGCCAGCAGCTTCGGGACAGCACCAGGGAGAACCTACGAGCAGTACTTC. Its translation is CASSFGTAPGRTYEQYF.

This clonotype was found a few times. V gene TRBV5-1 combines with J gene TRBJ2-2, with a possible D match to TRBD2 (6 bases). Per the germline V gene, CDR1 is SGHRS and CDR2 is YFSETQ. The CDR3 length is 15 residues. The V end was cut by 0 bases, the J end by 4 bases, with 10 bases between. CDR3 residues: CASSLGWTTTGELFF. CDR3 DNA: TGCGCCAGCAGCTTGGGATGGACTACCACCGGGGAGCTGTTTTTT.

This clonotype turned up a few times. V and J are TRBV6-1 and TRBJ2-7; 10 bases are a match to TRBD2. Germline lookup yields CDR1 MNHNS and CDR2 SASEGT. V gave up 6 bases and J gave up 3 bases; unmatched junction bases: 5. There are 14 residues in the CDR3. The CDR3 region is CASRRLAGVYEQYF. CDR3 coding DNA: TGTGCCAGCAGGAGGCTAGCGGGAGTCTACGAGCAGTACTTC.

This clonotype has only a few counts. V is TRBV20-1 and J is TRBJ1-2; D is undetermined. The germline gives CDR1 DFQATT, CDR2 SNEGSKA (reference sequence). The V end was cut by 2 bases, the J end by 6 bases, with 10 bases between. CDR3 length: 12 residues. CDR3 residues: CSARWQSDGYTF. Written as DNA, the CDR3 is TGCAGTGCTAGATGGCAGTCTGATGGCTACACCTTC.

This clonotype was seen only a few times. The chain combines TRBV29-1 with TRBJ2-2; D call uncertain. This CDR3 spans 14 amino acids. The V end lost 4 bases, the J end lost 2 bases, and 11 bases lay between the germline ends. The germline V gene encodes CDR1 SQVTM and CDR2 ANQGSEA. The CDR3 sequence is CSVAVSGNTGELFF. The DNA of the CDR3 is TGCAGCGTTGCTGTTTCAGGAAACACCGGGGAGCTGTTTTTT.

The chain recombines TRBV6-1 with TRBJ1-5, with 8 bases aligning to TRBD1. The CDR3 has 17 amino acids. In germline, CDR1 is MNHNS, CDR2 SASEGT. The V gene end was trimmed by 7 bases and the J gene end by 0 bases; junction bases not matched to a gene: 11. The CDR3: CASTYESTGGSNQPQHF. The CDR3 nucleotides are TGTGCCAGCACTTACGAATCCACAGGGGGTAGCAATCAGCCCCAGCATTTT.

This clonotype occurred many times. The chain combines TRBV24-1 with TRBJ2-1; 10 bases line up with TRBD1. This CDR3 contains 14 residues. V was clipped by 7 bases and J by 8 bases; unmatched bases: 7. Germline loops: CDR1 KGHDR, CDR2 SFDVKD. DNA for the CDR3: TGTGCCACCAGCCCGGGACAGGGGTACGATGAGCAGTTCTTC. This encodes CATSPGQGYDEQFF.

This clonotype was seen repeatedly, ten times or more. This sequence joins TRBV5-1 and TRBJ2-7, with TRBD2 matching over 12 bases. V lost 2 bases to trimming and J lost 8 bases; unmatched junction nucleotides: 8. The CDR3 has 15 amino acids. Germline CDR1 SGHRS, CDR2 YFSETQ. As DNA, the CDR3 is TGCGCCAGCAGCTTATGGACTAGCGGGAACATGAAGCAGTACTTC. Translating gives CASSLWTSGNMKQYF.

This clonotype was seen more than once but under ten times. This chain links TRBV11-2 with TRBJ2-3; D call uncertain. Germline V gives CDR1 SGHAT, CDR2 FQNNGV. V lost 0 bases, J lost 5 bases, and 12 bases lay in between. The CDR3 is 15 amino acids. The CDR3 coding sequence is TGTGCCAGCAGCTTAGAGCGGTCTTATGTAGATACGCAGTATTTT. Translation gives CASSLERSYVDTQYF.

At least ten counts were recorded for this clonotype. This chain joins TRBV5-1 and TRBJ2-7, with 8 bases aligning to TRBD2. V lost 4 bases to trimming and J lost 5 bases; unmatched junction nucleotides: 8. CDR1 is SGHRS, CDR2 YFSETQ, per germline. The CDR3 has 14 amino acids. In DNA form, the CDR3 reads TGCGCCAGCAGCACCCGGACTAGCTTAAACGAGCAGTACTTC. It is translated as CASSTRTSLNEQYF.

This clonotype was seen only a few times. The CDR3 region has the DNA TGTGCCAGCAGTTACTCCACGGGAGGGGCCGGGGAGCTGTTTTTT. It translates to CASSYSTGGAGELFF. J is TRBJ2-2 and V is TRBV6-5; 8 nucleotides match TRBD2. With 0 bases clipped from V and 6 bases from J, the junction kept 3 bases outside the gene matches. Germline V gives CDR1 MNHEY, CDR2 SVGAGI. CDR3 length equals 15 residues.

This clonotype was detected many times. The junction and the germline gene differ at one end; a read error may be behind it. This chain connects TRBV24-1 to TRBJ2-1, with a tentative D call TRBD1 (5 bases). The germline V gene encodes CDR1 KGHDR and CDR2 SFDVKD. The CDR3 runs to 11 residues. The CDR3 sequence is CATSRETTGIF. CDR3 DNA sequence: TGTGCCACCAGTAGGGAAACTACAGGAATCTTC.

This clonotype was seen a few times. CDR3 bases: TGTGCCAGCAGTAGGACAGGGGCCACCGGGGAGCTGTTTTTT. Protein sequence: CASSRTGATGELFF. V gene TRBV6-4 combines with J gene TRBJ2-2, with 9 bases lining up with TRBD1. The ends lost 5 bases at V and 4 bases at J; junction bases unmatched: 2. The germline V gene encodes CDR1 MRHNA and CDR2 SNTAGT. The CDR3 has 14 amino acids.

This clonotype was seen at least ten times. The chain employs TRBV3-1 and TRBJ2-7, with 10 bases fitting TRBD1. The V segment lost 3 bases and the J segment 4 bases; nucleotides outside the gene matches: 9. CDR3 size: 16 residues. Germline CDR1 LGHDT, CDR2 YNNKEL (reference sequence). The CDR3 protein is CASSQSGDRGSYEQYF. The CDR3 DNA follows: TGTGCCAGCAGCCAGAGCGGGGACAGGGGATCATACGAGCAGTACTTC.

The chain is built from TRBV5-6 and TRBJ2-7; D is uncertain. This CDR3 spans 11 amino acids. V was clipped by 4 bases and J by 5 bases, with 7 bases between them. From germline, CDR1 is SGHDT and CDR2 YYEEEE. The CDR3 loop is CASSTANEQYF. The CDR3 DNA follows: TGTGCCAGCAGCACGGCCAACGAGCAGTACTTC.

The chain has TRBV12-3 or TRBV12-4 and TRBJ1-4, with no clear D. Trimming removed 3 bases at V and 8 bases at J, with 10 bases between. This CDR3 spans 13 amino acids. For the CDR3, the DNA is TGTGCCAGCAGTTTCTATCCGGGGGAAAAACTGTTTTTT. Its translation is CASSFYPGEKLFF.

Comments on this clonotype: This may come from a read error, since a much larger clone is one base off. The chain has TRBV7-6 and TRBJ2-1; 11 bases align to TRBD2. This CDR3 is built from 15 residues. Germline CDR1 reads SGHVS; CDR2 reads FNYEAQ. The CDR3 reads CVSSLVAGGWNEQFF. The CDR3 coding sequence is TGTGTCAGCAGCTTAGTAGCGGGAGGGTGGAATGAGCAGTTCTTC.